This TCR beta chain was retrieved from a study of T cell repertoires in cytomegalovirus infection. Study-level information: CMV epitopes, recently identified HLA-C-restricted and well-studied HLA-B-restricted, were used. From public TCR beta signatures came an indication of both CMV infection and matching HLA type.

TCRdb redid the calling of the reads with MiXCR, one entry per CDR3 protein. The data hold tens of thousands of distinct CDR3 sequences, with roughly a quarter observed a single time. The ends were cut back, 3 bases at V and 4 bases at J, with 11 bases in the middle. CDR3 length: 14 residues. General observations from the study: Of the TCR beta families, the public ones yielded a cumulative frequency that identified carriers of CMV plus the relevant HLA. HLA-C-restricted CMV clonotypes gave the most frequent clonotype in two of eight donors.

This clonotype appeared many times. Its target is not known. The sample here was CD8+ T cells from cultured PBMCs, taken from culture after CMV antigen stimulation. The chain links TRBV12-3 or TRBV12-4 to TRBJ2-3, with D possibly matching TRBD2 (5 bases). The sequence was collected from a human donor in good health (CMV status not recorded). Some clones in this sample may be carry-over from other donors' samples. The CDR3 DNA reads TGTGCCAGCAGTTTCCCCGGGGAAGCAGATACGCAGTATTTT. Protein product: CASSFPGEADTQYF.